This T cell receptor (beta chain) was sequenced in a study of memory CD4+ T cells and cytomegalovirus serostatus. As for the study in general: Healthy Belgian adult donors included about nine CMV-positive and 24 CMV-negative people.

In the original workflow: Out-of-frame sequences were removed, leaving 2,000,000 or so distinct TCRbeta sequences. Profiled with immunoSEQ multiplex PCR; TCRdb holds only in-frame clones, not every one. That table supplies the V and J calls and clone size; D and trimming were determined from the DNA. Among about 82,000 clones listed, around 80% were seen once. General study points: CD4+ memory repertoires contained about two fifths of the roughly 150 reported CMV TCRbeta sequences.

The CDR3 totals 14 residues. Trimming removed 6 bases at V and 2 bases at J, with 11 bases between. Germline lookup yields CDR1 SNHLY and CDR2 FYNNEI. The sort gate was single viable CD3+CD4+CD8-CD45RO+ cells for memory CD4+ T cells. Donors' CMV status reflects serum IgG against pp150, pp28, p38, p52. Points on this clone: What it recognizes is unknown.

The chain links TRBV2 to TRBJ1-5, with D perhaps TRBD1 (6 bases). The sequenced sample was memory CD4+ T cells from blood. The TCR was taken from an adult in good health and CMV-seronegative. The chain's CDR3 is CASRIQGRNQPQHF. The CDR3 DNA reads as TGTGCCAGCAGGATACAGGGCCGCAATCAGCCCCAGCATTTT.